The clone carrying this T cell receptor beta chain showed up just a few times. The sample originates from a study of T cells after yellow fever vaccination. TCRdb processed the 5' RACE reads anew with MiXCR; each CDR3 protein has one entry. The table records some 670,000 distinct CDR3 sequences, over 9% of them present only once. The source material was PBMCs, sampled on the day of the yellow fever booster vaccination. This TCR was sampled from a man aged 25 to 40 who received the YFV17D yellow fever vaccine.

The CDR3 reads CASSRQGIYEQYF. The CDR3 coding sequence is TGTGCCAGCTCTAGACAGGGCATCTACGAGCAGTACTTC. The chain recombines TRBV27 with TRBJ2-7, with 7 bases identical to TRBD1. After removal of 8 bases from V and 3 bases from J, the junction contained 7 bases not matched to a gene. The CDR3 is made up of 13 amino acids. The germline CDR1 and CDR2 sequences are MNHEY and SMNVEV (reference sequence).